The sequence of this T cell receptor beta chain was determined in a study of OX40 agonist ivuxolimab in advanced cancers. On the study more broadly: Hepatocellular carcinoma, melanoma, renal cell or head and neck cancer occurred in dose-escalation patients.

This clone appeared a single time. The CDR3 totals 22 residues. TCRdb keeps only in-frame clones here, not all; method: immunoSEQ multiplex PCR. The table has about 45,000 clones, 65% to 85% seen once; the top ten hold 5% to 5.5%. The receptor was derived from an adult with an advanced solid tumor such as melanoma, head and neck, liver or kidney cancer. The rearrangement uses TRBV21-1 and TRBJ1-1; no check of the table's D call, TRBD1, against the DNA was made. TRBV21-1 is a documented pseudogene. Sequences were derived from CD4+ or CD8+ T cells sorted from blood, sampled in a trial of the OX40 agonist ivuxolimab. CDR3 DNA sequence: TGTGCCAGCAGTGACGACAGGTATATTTTCTACCTGATATTAGCCCCCAACACTGAAGCTTTCTTT. This codes for CASSDDRYIFYLILAPNTEAFF.